The clone carrying this TCR beta chain has only one observation. This record belongs to a study of T cell responses to AZD1222 COVID-19 vaccine. The data were produced by immunoSEQ multiplex PCR, yet TCRdb's version contains in-frame clones alone and is incomplete. The sample contains about 130,000 clones, 88% of which appear only once. CDR3 length: 17 residues. V was clipped by 3 bases and J by 0 bases; unmatched bases: 6. The germline gives CDR1 MGHRA, CDR2 YSYEKL. The starting material was peripheral blood, obtained 28 days after the second AZD1222 dose. The chain is built from TRBV4-1 and TRBJ1-1, with 11 nucleotides matching TRBD1. The receptor was derived from an adult who received the AZD1222 COVID-19 vaccine. CDR3 DNA: TGCGCCAGCAGCCAGGCTAGGACAGGGGGCATGAACACTGAAGCTTTCTTT. Translation gives CASSQARTGGMNTEAFF.